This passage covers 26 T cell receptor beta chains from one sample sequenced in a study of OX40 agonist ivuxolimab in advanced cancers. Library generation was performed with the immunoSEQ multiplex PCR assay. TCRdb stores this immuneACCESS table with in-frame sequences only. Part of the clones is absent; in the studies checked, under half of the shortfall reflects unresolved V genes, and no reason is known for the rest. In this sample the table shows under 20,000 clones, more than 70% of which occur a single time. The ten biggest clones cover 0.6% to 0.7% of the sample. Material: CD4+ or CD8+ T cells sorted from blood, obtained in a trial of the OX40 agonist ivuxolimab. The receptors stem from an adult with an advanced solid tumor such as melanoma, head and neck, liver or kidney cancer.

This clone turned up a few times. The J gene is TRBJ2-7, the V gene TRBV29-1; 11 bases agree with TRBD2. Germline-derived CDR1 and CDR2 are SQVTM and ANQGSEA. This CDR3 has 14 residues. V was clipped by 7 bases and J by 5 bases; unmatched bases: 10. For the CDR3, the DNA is TGCAGCGGTGCGACTAGCGGGGTATCCCACGAGCAGTACTTC. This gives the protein CSGATSGVSHEQYF.

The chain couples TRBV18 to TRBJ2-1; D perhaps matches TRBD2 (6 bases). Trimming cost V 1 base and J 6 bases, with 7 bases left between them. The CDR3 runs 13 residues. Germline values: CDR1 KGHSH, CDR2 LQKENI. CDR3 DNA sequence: TGTGCCAGCTCACCACAGGGAGGCAATGAGCAGTTCTTC. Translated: CASSPQGGNEQFF. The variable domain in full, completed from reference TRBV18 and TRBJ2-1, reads NAGVMQNPRHLVRRRGQEARLRCSPMKGHSHVYWYRQLPEEGLKFMVYLQKENIIDESGMPKERFSAEFPKEGPSILRIQQVVRGDSAAYFCASSPQGGNEQFFGPGTRLTVL.

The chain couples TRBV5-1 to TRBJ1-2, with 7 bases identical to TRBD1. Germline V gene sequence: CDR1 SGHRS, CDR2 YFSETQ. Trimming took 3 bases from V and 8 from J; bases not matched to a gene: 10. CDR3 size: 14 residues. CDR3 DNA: TGCGCCAGCAGCTCTGTTACAGGGGCCTTAGGCTACACCTTC. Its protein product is CASSSVTGALGYTF.

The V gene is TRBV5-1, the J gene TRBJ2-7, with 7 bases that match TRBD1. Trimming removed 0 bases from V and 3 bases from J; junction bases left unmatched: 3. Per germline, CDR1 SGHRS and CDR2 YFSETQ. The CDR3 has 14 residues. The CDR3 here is CASSLEGANYEQYF. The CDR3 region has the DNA TGCGCCAGCAGCTTGGAGGGGGCCAACTACGAGCAGTACTTC.

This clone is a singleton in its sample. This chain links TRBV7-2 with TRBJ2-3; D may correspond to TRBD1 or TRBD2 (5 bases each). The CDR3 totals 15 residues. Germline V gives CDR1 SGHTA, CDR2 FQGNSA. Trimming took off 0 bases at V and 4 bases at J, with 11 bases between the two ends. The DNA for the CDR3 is TGTGCCAGCAGCTTAGCGTTGGGGGTTTCAGATACGCAGTATTTT. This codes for CASSLALGVSDTQYF.

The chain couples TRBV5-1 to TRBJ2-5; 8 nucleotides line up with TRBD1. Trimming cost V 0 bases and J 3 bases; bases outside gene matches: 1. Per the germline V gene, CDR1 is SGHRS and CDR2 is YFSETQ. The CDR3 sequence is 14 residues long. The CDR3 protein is CASSLAGGEETQYF. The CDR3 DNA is TGCGCCAGCAGCTTGGCAGGGGGCGAAGAGACCCAGTACTTC.

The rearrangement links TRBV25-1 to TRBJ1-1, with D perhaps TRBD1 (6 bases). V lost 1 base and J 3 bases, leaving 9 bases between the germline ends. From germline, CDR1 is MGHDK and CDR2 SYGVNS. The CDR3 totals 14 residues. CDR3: CASSESGEYTEAFF. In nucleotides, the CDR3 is TGTGCCAGCAGTGAATCAGGGGAGTACACTGAAGCTTTCTTT.

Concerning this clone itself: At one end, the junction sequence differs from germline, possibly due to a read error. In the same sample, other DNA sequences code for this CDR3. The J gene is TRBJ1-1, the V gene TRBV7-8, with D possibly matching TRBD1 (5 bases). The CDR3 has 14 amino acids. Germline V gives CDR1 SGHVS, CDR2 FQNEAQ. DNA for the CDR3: TGCGCCAGCAGCTTAGCAGGGAGACGGACTGAAGCTTTCTTT. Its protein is CASSLAGRRTEAFF.

The CDR3 sequence: CASSFAGRRSGNTIYF. In nucleotides, the CDR3 is TGTGCCAGCAGCTTCGCTGGCCGGCGCTCTGGAAACACCATATATTTT. This rearrangement joins TRBV11-2 to TRBJ1-3; no clear D gene. Trimming stripped 3 bases from V and 0 bases from J, with 12 bases between. CDR1 is SGHAT and CDR2 is FQNNGV in the germline V gene. The CDR3 totals 16 residues.

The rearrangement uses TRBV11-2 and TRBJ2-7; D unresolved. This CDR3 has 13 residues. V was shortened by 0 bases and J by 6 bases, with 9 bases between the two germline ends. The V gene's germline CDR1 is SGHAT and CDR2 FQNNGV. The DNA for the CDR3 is TGTGCCAGCAGCTTAGATTACCCTCTCGAGCAGTACTTC. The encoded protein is CASSLDYPLEQYF.

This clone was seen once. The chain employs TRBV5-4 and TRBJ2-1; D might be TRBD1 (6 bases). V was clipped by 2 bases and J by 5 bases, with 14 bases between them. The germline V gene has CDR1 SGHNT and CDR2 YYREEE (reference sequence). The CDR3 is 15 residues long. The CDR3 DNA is TGTGCCAGCAGCTTCAAGCACAGGGCCGACAATGAGCAGTTCTTC. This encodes CASSFKHRADNEQFF.

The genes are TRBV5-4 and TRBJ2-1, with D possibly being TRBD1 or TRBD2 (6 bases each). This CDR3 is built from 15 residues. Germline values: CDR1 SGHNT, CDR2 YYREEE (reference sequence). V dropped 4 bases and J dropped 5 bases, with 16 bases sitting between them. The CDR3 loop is CASSPRVGGDNEQFF. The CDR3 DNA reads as TGTGCCAGCAGCCCGAGGGTCGGGGGCGACAATGAGCAGTTCTTC.

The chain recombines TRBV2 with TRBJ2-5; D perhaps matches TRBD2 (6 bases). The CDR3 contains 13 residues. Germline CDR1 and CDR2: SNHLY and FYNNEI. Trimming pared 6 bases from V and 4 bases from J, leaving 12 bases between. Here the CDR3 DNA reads TGTGCCAGCAGCTTGGAGGGGCGAGAGACCCAGTACTTC. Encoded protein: CASSLEGRETQYF.

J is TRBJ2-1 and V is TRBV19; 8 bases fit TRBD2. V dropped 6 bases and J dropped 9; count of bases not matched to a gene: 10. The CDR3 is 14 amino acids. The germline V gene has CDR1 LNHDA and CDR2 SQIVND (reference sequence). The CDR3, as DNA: TGTGCCAGTAGCCCAACGGGGGGGCCGGGTGAGCAGTTCTTC. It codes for CASSPTGGPGEQFF.

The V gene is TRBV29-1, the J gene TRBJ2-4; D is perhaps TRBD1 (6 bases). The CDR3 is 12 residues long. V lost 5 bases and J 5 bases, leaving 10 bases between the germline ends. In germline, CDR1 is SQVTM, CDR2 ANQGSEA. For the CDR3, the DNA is TGCAGCGTTCAGACAGGAGAAAACATTCAGTACTTC. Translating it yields CSVQTGENIQYF.

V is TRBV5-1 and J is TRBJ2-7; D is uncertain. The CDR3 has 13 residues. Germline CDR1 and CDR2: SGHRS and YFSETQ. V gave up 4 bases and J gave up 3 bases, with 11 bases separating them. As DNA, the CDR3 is TGCGCCAGCAGCCCGACAACAGACTACGAGCAGTACTTC. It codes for CASSPTTDYEQYF.

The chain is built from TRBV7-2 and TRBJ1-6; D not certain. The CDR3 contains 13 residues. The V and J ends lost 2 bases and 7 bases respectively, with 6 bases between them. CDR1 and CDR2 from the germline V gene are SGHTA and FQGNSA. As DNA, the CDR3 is TGTGCCAGCAGCTTATATGAGAATTCACCCCTCCACTTT. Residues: CASSLYENSPLHF.

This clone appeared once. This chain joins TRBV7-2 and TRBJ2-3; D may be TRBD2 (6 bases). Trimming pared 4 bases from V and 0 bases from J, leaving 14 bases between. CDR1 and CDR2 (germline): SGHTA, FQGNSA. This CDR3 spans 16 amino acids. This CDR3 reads CASSSSGTSSTDTQYF. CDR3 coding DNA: TGTGCCAGCAGCTCCTCCGGGACTTCAAGCACAGATACGCAGTATTTT.

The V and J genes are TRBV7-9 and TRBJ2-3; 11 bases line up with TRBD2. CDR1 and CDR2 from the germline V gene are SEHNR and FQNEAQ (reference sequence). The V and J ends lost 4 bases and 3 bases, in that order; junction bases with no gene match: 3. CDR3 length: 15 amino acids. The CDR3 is CASSSTSGATDTQYF. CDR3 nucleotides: TGTGCCAGCAGCTCGACTAGCGGGGCTACAGATACGCAGTATTTT. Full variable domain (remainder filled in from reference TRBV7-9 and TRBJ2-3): DTGVSQNPRHKITKRGQNVTFRCDPISEHNRLYWYRQTLGQGPEFLTYFQNEAQLEKSRLLSDRFSAERPKGSFSTLEIQRTEQGDSAMYLCASSSTSGATDTQYFGPGTRLTVL.

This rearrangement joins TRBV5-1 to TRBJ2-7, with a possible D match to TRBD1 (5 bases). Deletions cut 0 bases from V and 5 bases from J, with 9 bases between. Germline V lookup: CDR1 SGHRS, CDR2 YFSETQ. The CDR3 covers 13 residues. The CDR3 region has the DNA TGCGCCAGCAGCTTGGATCCAGGGAACGAGCAGTACTTC. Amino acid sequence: CASSLDPGNEQYF.

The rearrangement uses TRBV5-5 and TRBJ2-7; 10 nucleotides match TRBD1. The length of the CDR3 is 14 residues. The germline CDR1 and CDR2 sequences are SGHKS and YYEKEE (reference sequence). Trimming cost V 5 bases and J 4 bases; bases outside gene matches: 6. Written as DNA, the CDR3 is TGTGCCAGCAGACGGGACAGGGGAATTTACGAGCAGTACTTC. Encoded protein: CASRRDRGIYEQYF.

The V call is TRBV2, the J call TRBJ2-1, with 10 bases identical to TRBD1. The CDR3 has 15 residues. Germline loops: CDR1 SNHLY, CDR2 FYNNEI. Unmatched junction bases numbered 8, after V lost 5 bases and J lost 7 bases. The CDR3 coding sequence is TGTGCCAGCAGTTTTGACAGGGGGCGCGAGAATGAGCAGTTCTTC. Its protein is CASSFDRGRENEQFF.

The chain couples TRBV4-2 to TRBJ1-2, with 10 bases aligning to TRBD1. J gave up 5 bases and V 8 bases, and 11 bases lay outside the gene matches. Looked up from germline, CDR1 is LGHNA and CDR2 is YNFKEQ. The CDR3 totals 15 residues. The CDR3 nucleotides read TGTGCCAGCCGCCTGACAGGGGGCAATTTTTATGGCTACACCTTC. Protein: CASRLTGGNFYGYTF.

The CDR3 DNA is TGTGCCAGCAGTTACTCTCGGACTAGCGGGAGCTATGAGCAGTTCTTC. It codes for CASSYSRTSGSYEQFF. The chain carries TRBV6-5 and TRBJ2-1; 13 bases line up with TRBD2. Germline CDR1 is MNHEY and CDR2 is SVGAGI. V dropped 0 bases and J dropped 8; count of bases not matched to a gene: 4. The CDR3 totals 16 residues.

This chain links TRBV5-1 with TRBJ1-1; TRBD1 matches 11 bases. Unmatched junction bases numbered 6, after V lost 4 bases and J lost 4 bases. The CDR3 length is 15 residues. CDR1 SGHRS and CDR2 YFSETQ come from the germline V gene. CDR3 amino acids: CASSRPGTGGTEAFF. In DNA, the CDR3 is TGCGCCAGCAGCCGACCCGGGACAGGGGGCACTGAAGCTTTCTTT.

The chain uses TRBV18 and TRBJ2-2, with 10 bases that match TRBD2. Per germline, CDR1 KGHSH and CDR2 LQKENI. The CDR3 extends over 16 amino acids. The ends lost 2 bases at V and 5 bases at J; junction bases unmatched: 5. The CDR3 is CASSPIAGGETGELFF. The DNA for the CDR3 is TGTGCCAGCTCACCAATAGCGGGAGGTGAGACCGGGGAGCTGTTTTTT.